These 13 T cell receptor beta chains share one sample of origin, sequenced in a study of blood T cells in healthy people across ages. Primers used in a second PCR of about 7 to 12 cycles were a sample-barcoded 5' primer and a J-beta primer mix. MiXCR was run by TCRdb on the 5' RACE reads, yielding one entry per CDR3 protein. Among 650,000 to 800,000 distinct CDR3 sequences listed, around 50% were seen once. Specimen: blood. The source is a woman over 75 in good health.

The rearrangement uses TRBV20-1 and TRBJ2-1; 9 bases align to TRBD2. Germline lookup yields CDR1 DFQATT and CDR2 SNEGSKA (reference sequence). This CDR3 spans 14 amino acids. V shed 1 base, J shed 10 bases, and the junction held 8 bases outside the gene matches. The CDR3 is CSARVSGGIYEQFF. The CDR3 DNA reads as TGCAGTGCTAGAGTCAGCGGGGGGATCTACGAGCAGTTCTTC.

This chain links TRBV10-3 with TRBJ2-1; 7 bases align to TRBD2. V dropped 6 bases and J dropped 5; count of bases not matched to a gene: 10. This CDR3 comprises 15 residues. CDR1 ENHRY and CDR2 SYGVKD come from the germline V gene. Here the CDR3 DNA reads TGTGCCATCAGAGGGACTACCGGGTCAGACAATGAGCAGTTCTTC. Translating gives CAIRGTTGSDNEQFF.

J is TRBJ1-4 and V is TRBV14; TRBD1 is a possible D gene (5 bases). V lost 0 bases, J lost 10 bases, and 9 bases lay in between. CDR3 size: 13 residues. CDR1 and CDR2 (germline): SGHDN, FVKESK. The CDR3 DNA is TGTGCCAGCAGCCAAGACAGGGTTGGAAAACTGTTTTTT. As protein: CASSQDRVGKLFF.

Details on this clonotype: Possible read error: a much larger clone is one base away. The chain uses TRBV6-5 and TRBJ2-1, with D tentatively TRBD1 (6 bases). The assigned J gene may be wrong: the sequence end matches TRBJ2-7 better. The CDR3 covers 14 residues. The germline gives CDR1 MNHEY, CDR2 SVGAGI. The DNA of the CDR3 is TGTGCCAGCAGTTACTCCAGGGGCGTCAATGAGCAGTACTTC. Its protein is CASSYSRGVNEQYF.

V gene TRBV12-3 or TRBV12-4 combines with J gene TRBJ2-3; the D is unclear. Trimming removed 2 bases from V and 10 bases from J, with 19 bases in between. The CDR3 consists of 15 residues. CDR3 nucleotides: TGTGCCAGCAGTTTAAGCAGCGCTCCCGCGGATGCGCAGTATTTT. This codes for CASSLSSAPADAQYF.

The chain couples TRBV7-3 to TRBJ2-1; 10 bases are a match to TRBD2. Germline lookup yields CDR1 SGHTA and CDR2 FQGTGA. CDR3 length equals 13 residues. With V trimmed by 11 bases and J by 8 bases, 9 bases remained unmatched. The CDR3 spells CASAERGGHEQFF. The CDR3 DNA is TGTGCCTCCGCCGAGCGGGGGGGCCATGAGCAGTTCTTC.

V is TRBV20-1 and J is TRBJ2-7; no definite D call. From germline, CDR1 is DFQATT and CDR2 SNEGSKA (reference sequence). The germline V and J ends were trimmed by 5 bases and 7 bases, with 15 bases remaining between them. The CDR3 runs 12 residues. CDR3 sequence (DNA): TGCAGTGCTCCGGACCCTCCGAGAGAGCAGTACTTC. Its protein is CSAPDPPREQYF.

Ten or more counts support this clonotype. J is TRBJ2-1 and V is TRBV7-2, with TRBD1 as a possible D gene (6 bases). V lost 3 bases, J lost 4 bases, and 13 bases lay in between. The CDR3 sequence is 15 residues long. Germline CDR1 and CDR2: SGHTA and FQGNSA. The CDR3, as DNA: TGTGCCAGCAGCTTCAGGGGTCTGGGGTACAATGAGCAGTTCTTC. Its protein product is CASSFRGLGYNEQFF.

This clonotype appeared many times. The gene calls are TRBV6-5 and TRBJ2-5, with D uncertain. Trimming cost V 4 bases and J 5 bases, with 8 bases left between them. From germline, CDR1 is MNHEY and CDR2 SVGAGI. This CDR3 spans 12 amino acids. CDR3: CASSSHSETQYF. CDR3 DNA: TGTGCCAGCAGTTCCCATTCGGAGACCCAGTACTTC.

CDR3 residues: CASRRTGRISGYTF. The CDR3 DNA follows: TGTGCCAGCAGACGGACAGGGCGGATTAGCGGCTACACCTTC. The chain joins TRBV12-3 or TRBV12-4 to TRBJ1-2, with 8 nucleotides matching TRBD1. The CDR3 runs 14 residues. With V trimmed by 6 bases and J by 8 bases, 11 bases remained unmatched.

V usage is TRBV7-9 and J usage is TRBJ1-5; TRBD1 agrees at 9 bases. The junction had 10 bases not matched to a gene; V was cut back by 4 bases and J by 6 bases. The CDR3 loop spans 16 amino acids. Per the germline V gene, CDR1 is SEHNR and CDR2 is FQNEAQ (reference sequence). Written as DNA, the CDR3 is TGTGCCAGCAGCTCTATGGACAGGGGTTACCCTCAGCCCCAGCATTTT. Its translation: CASSSMDRGYPQPQHF.

This clonotype was seen once. V gene TRBV12-3 or TRBV12-4 combines with J gene TRBJ1-2, with D maybe TRBD1 (6 bases). The CDR3 covers 15 residues. V lost 5 bases and J lost 1, with 14 bases in between. CDR3 sequence (DNA): TGTGCCAGCAGTCTACGGACAGACATTAACTATGGCTACACCTTC. This sequence encodes CASSLRTDINYGYTF.

This chain uses TRBV24-1 with TRBJ2-3, with D unresolved. Germline loops: CDR1 KGHDR, CDR2 SFDVKD. V lost 1 base and J lost 7, with 8 bases in between. CDR3 size: 13 residues. The CDR3 loop is CATSDFVGNTQYF. As DNA, the CDR3 is TGTGCCACCAGTGATTTCGTAGGGAATACGCAGTATTTT.